The 17 T cell receptor beta chains reported below all come from one sample, sequenced in a study of blood T cell repertoires in COVID-19 (dated by TCRdb to between 2020 and 2021). Library prep was done by the immunoSEQ multiplex PCR assay. Drawn from immuneACCESS, this table holds only the in-frame rearrangements with V and J called that TCRdb kept. Clones are partly lost; checked studies trace under half to an unresolved V gene and leave the rest unexplained. The sample table holds about 260,000 clones, of which about 87% were seen once. The ten largest clones represent 10% to 13% of the sample. The sample comprised peripheral blood. The source is a woman aged 65 to 85 with COVID-19, enrolled during active disease.

This chain uses TRBV9 with TRBJ1-4; D possibly corresponds to TRBD1 (5 bases). CDR1 SGDLS and CDR2 YYNGEE come from the germline V gene. The V gene lost 4 bases and the J gene lost 11 bases, with 21 bases spanning the gap. This CDR3 comprises 15 residues. The chain's CDR3 is CASSPTGTQFGKLFF. DNA of the CDR3: TGTGCCAGCAGCCCCACCGGGACTCAATTCGGCAAACTGTTTTTT.

The chain has TRBV10-3 and TRBJ2-1; D is unresolved. This CDR3 has 14 amino acids. V dropped 4 bases and J dropped 5 bases, with 12 bases sitting between them. Germline values: CDR1 ENHRY, CDR2 SYGVKD. In nucleotides, the CDR3 is TGTGCCATCAGTGCAGGAAACGGCAACAATGAGCAGTTCTTC. Translating gives CAISAGNGNNEQFF.

This rearrangement joins TRBV5-1 to TRBJ1-2; 7 bases line up with TRBD1. The length of the CDR3 is 14 residues. From germline, CDR1 is SGHRS and CDR2 YFSETQ. Trimming removed 0 bases from V and 6 bases from J; junction bases left unmatched: 5. The DNA of the CDR3 is TGCGCCAGCAGCTTGGCGAACGACAGGGATGGCTACACCTTC. The encoded protein is CASSLANDRDGYTF.

The J gene is TRBJ1-5, the V gene TRBV15; 10 bases map to TRBD1. V trimming: 0 bases; J trimming: 6 bases; junction bases outside the gene matches: 11. This CDR3 has 18 amino acids. CDR1 LNHNV and CDR2 YYDKDF come from the germline V gene (reference sequence). DNA of the CDR3: TGTGCCACCAGCAGAGATCTTTTCCGGACAGGGGGGTTTCAGCCCCAGCATTTT. This translates into CATSRDLFRTGGFQPQHF.

The chain is built from TRBV29-1 and TRBJ1-4; TRBD1 matches 8 bases. Losses at the gene ends were 6 bases for V and 7 bases for J; bases not matched to a gene: 4. The CDR3 consists of 12 residues. CDR1 SQVTM and CDR2 ANQGSEA come from the germline V gene. The CDR3 reads CSVTGAGEKLFF. For the CDR3, the DNA is TGCAGCGTGACAGGGGCAGGTGAAAAACTGTTTTTT.

The V call is TRBV11-3, the J call TRBJ1-2; D is perhaps TRBD1 (5 bases). V lost 1 base to trimming and J lost 8 bases, with 11 bases between them. Germline lookup yields CDR1 SGHNT and CDR2 YENEEA. This CDR3 contains 13 residues. This chain's CDR3 is CASSLAGNGGYTF. The CDR3 DNA is TGTGCCAGCAGCTTAGCAGGGAACGGGGGCTACACCTTC.

This clone was detected a few times. The genes are TRBV27 and TRBJ1-4; no firm D call. With 1 base removed from V and 7 bases from J, the gap between germline ends came to 16 bases. CDR1 and CDR2 (germline): MNHEY, SMNVEV (reference sequence). CDR3 size: 16 residues. The CDR3 reads CASSLLSGSTGEKLFF. The CDR3 DNA sequence: TGTGCCAGCAGTTTATTAAGCGGGTCTACGGGTGAAAAACTGTTTTTT.

The V call is TRBV10-3, the J call TRBJ2-7, with D perhaps matching TRBD2 (7 bases). Deletions cut 8 bases from V and 2 bases from J, with 31 bases between. Germline V gives CDR1 ENHRY, CDR2 SYGVKD. This CDR3 comprises 19 residues. DNA for the CDR3: TGTGCCATCTGTGGGACGGGGGCGGGCGGGCCACGGGGGGCCTACGAGCAGTACTTC. Translated: CAICGTGAGGPRGAYEQYF.

This chain links TRBV2 with TRBJ2-5, with 9 nucleotides matching TRBD2. The CDR3 is made up of 16 amino acids. J lost 5 bases, V lost 5 bases, and 12 bases had no gene match. CDR1 is SNHLY and CDR2 is FYNNEI in the germline V gene. The CDR3 loop is CASSQGVAGVSETQYF. The CDR3 DNA sequence: TGTGCCAGCAGTCAGGGGGTAGCGGGAGTATCCGAGACCCAGTACTTC.

The rearrangement joins TRBV15 to TRBJ2-7; perhaps TRBD2 as D (6 bases). V lost 3 bases and J 3 bases, leaving 12 bases between the germline ends. Per the germline V gene, CDR1 is LNHNV and CDR2 is YYDKDF (reference sequence). The CDR3 is 14 residues long. The CDR3 loop reads CATSREGGFYEQYF. Here the CDR3 DNA reads TGTGCCACCAGCAGGGAAGGAGGGTTCTACGAGCAGTACTTC.

This chain links TRBV7-2 with TRBJ2-7; D is uncertain. The germline CDR1 and CDR2 sequences are SGHTA and FQGNSA. The CDR3 consists of 17 residues. The V and J ends lost 2 bases and 4 bases respectively, with 21 bases between them. DNA for the CDR3: TGTGCCAGCAGCTTATTCAGGTCAACTCCAAGGTCATACGAGCAGTACTTC. Its protein product is CASSLFRSTPRSYEQYF.

The chain couples TRBV11-2 to TRBJ2-7; 12 nucleotides match TRBD2. The CDR3 contains 17 residues. The V and J ends lost 5 bases and 2 bases, in that order; junction bases with no gene match: 10. In germline, CDR1 is SGHAT, CDR2 FQNNGV. The CDR3 nucleotides read TGTGCCAGCAGCATACAACCTCCTAGCGGGAGGGCCTACGAGCAGTACTTC. Its protein product is CASSIQPPSGRAYEQYF.

This clone appeared a single time. The chain employs TRBV23-1 and TRBJ2-1; D remains ambiguous. TRBV23-1 belongs to the ORF category, with a function that is uncertain. Trimming took 6 bases from V and 4 from J, leaving 10 bases between them. The CDR3 covers 13 residues. CDR3 protein: CASRTEIYNEQFF. As DNA, the CDR3 is TGCGCCAGCAGAACAGAGATATACAATGAGCAGTTCTTC.

The chain is built from TRBV27 and TRBJ1-3, with D possibly TRBD1 on 6 matching bases. The ends were cut back, 5 bases at V and 0 bases at J, with 11 bases in the middle. This CDR3 has 15 residues. The V gene's germline CDR1 is MNHEY and CDR2 SMNVEV (reference sequence). The CDR3 is CASSVGGVSGNTIYF. In nucleotides, the CDR3 is TGTGCCAGCAGTGTTGGGGGCGTCTCTGGAAACACCATATATTTT.

The chain uses TRBV7-2 and TRBJ2-3; D perhaps matches TRBD2 (5 bases). V lost 5 bases, J lost 2 bases, and 11 bases lay in between. The CDR3 is made up of 14 amino acids. Germline V lookup: CDR1 SGHTA, CDR2 FQGNSA. The CDR3 bases are TGTGCCAGCAGCCCGACTACCTCCACAGATACGCAGTATTTT. Its protein product is CASSPTTSTDTQYF.

This sequence joins TRBV5-6 and TRBJ2-5; D is unclear. The CDR3 has 14 amino acids. Germline V gene data show CDR1 as SGHDT and CDR2 as YYEEEE. V lost 6 bases and J 5 bases, leaving 17 bases between the germline ends. CDR3 residues: CASTNPGTPETQYF. The CDR3 DNA reads as TGTGCCAGCACCAACCCGGGTACTCCGGAGACCCAGTACTTC.

The genes are TRBV6-5 and TRBJ2-7; TRBD1 aligns across 7 bases. The CDR3 totals 14 residues. CDR1 and CDR2 from the germline V gene are MNHEY and SVGAGI. J lost 1 base, V lost 5 bases, and 5 bases had no gene match. CDR3 bases: TGTGCCAGCAGTCGGGACAGTCAGTCCTACGAGCAGTACTTC. Translating it yields CASSRDSQSYEQYF.